This TCR beta chain was found in a study of OX40 agonist ivuxolimab in advanced cancers. The length of the CDR3 is 19 residues. Per germline, CDR1 LGHNT and CDR2 FRNRAP. V was clipped by 5 bases and J by 1 base; unmatched bases: 11. Data came from immunoSEQ multiplex PCR; TCRdb stores just in-frame clones and leaves some out. The sample shows approximately 92,000 clones, under 85% of them seen only once. V gene TRBV12-5 combines with J gene TRBJ2-1, with TRBD2 matching 13 bases. The receptor was isolated from an adult with an advanced solid tumor such as melanoma, head and neck, liver or kidney cancer. Sequenced here: CD4+ or CD8+ T cells sorted from blood, sampled in a trial of the OX40 agonist ivuxolimab. CDR3 protein: CASGRTSGSDPGSYNEQFF. CDR3 coding DNA: TGTGCTAGTGGTAGGACTAGCGGGAGCGACCCGGGATCCTACAATGAGCAGTTCTTC.